This record covers a single TCR beta chain. Its antigen is unknown. The PCR contained 60 Vbeta and 13 Jbeta primers. TCRdb keeps only in-frame clones here, not all; method: immunoSEQ multiplex PCR. Here the sample spans around 150,000 clones, around 84% being singletons. This entry is derived from a study of cytomegalovirus exposure and HLA in healthy donors. Study results and limitations: Later findings reportedly placed an Asian-associated ancestry cluster below the roughly 660-donor mean for N-insertions. It was taken for granted in presence/absence analyses that sequencing depth across donors was roughly uniform.

The sequence derives from a man between 45 and 60 years old in good health and CMV-seropositive. Sequences were obtained from PBMCs.

The DNA of the CDR3 is TGTGCCAGCAGCCTTGGGACTAGCCCAGACAATGAGCAGTTCTTC. Its protein is CASSLGTSPDNEQFF. V is TRBV7-9 and J is TRBJ2-1, with TRBD2 identical over 9 bases. CDR3 length: 15 amino acids. V shed 5 bases, J shed 5 bases, and the junction held 7 bases outside the gene matches. The germline CDR1 and CDR2 sequences are SEHNR and FQNEAQ (reference sequence).